This TCR beta chain was sequenced during a study of blood T cells in healthy people across ages. Germline CDR1 is SGDLS and CDR2 is YYNGEE. The CDR3 totals 15 residues. The V gene lost 7 bases and the J gene lost 4 bases, with 18 bases spanning the gap. Sample-barcoded 5' priming and a J-beta primer mix drove a second PCR of 7 to 11 cycles. One entry per CDR3 protein, called by TCRdb with MiXCR from the 5' RACE reads. This table holds roughly 1,700,000 distinct CDR3 sequences, 28% found once. The source of this sequence is a woman aged 30 to 39 in good health. V gene TRBV9 combines with J gene TRBJ2-1; a weak D match, TRBD2 (6 bases). Sequencing used blood. CDR3 sequence (DNA): TGTGCCAGCGGGGGAGGTCCAGAAGAGTACAATGAGCAGTTCTTC. Translation gives CASGGGPEEYNEQFF.